The 28 T cell receptor beta chains below come from one sample, sequenced in a study of long-term antiretroviral therapy in people with HIV. At the survey level, the v3.0 immunoSEQ assay was run. TCRdb keeps only in-frame clones here, not all; method: immunoSEQ multiplex PCR. Of about 24,000 clones in the sample, 65% to 90% were seen once. The source was unsorted PBMCs, collected at the start of antiretroviral therapy, before treatment. The receptor source for this set is a woman aged 18-29 years with HIV.

The chain joins TRBV4-1 to TRBJ2-5; TRBD1 or TRBD2 may be the D gene (5 bases each). Trimming stripped 0 bases from V and 14 bases from J, with 16 bases between. Germline lookup yields CDR1 MGHRA and CDR2 YSYEKL. CDR3 size: 13 residues. CDR3 sequence reads: CASSQEGSGTLYF. CDR3 DNA sequence: TGCGCCAGCAGCCAAGAGGGCTCCGGGACGCTTTACTTC.

V gene TRBV2 combines with J gene TRBJ1-5, with unresolved D. The CDR3 sequence is 13 residues long. CDR1 is SNHLY, CDR2 FYNNEI, per germline. The V and J ends lost 2 bases and 4 bases respectively, with 6 bases between them. The CDR3 is CASSEQFNQPQHF. In DNA form, the CDR3 reads TGTGCCAGCAGTGAACAGTTTAATCAGCCCCAGCATTTT.

This clone was seen a single time. The rearrangement uses TRBV10-3 and TRBJ1-5; D not certain. Germline CDR1 is ENHRY and CDR2 is SYGVKD. Trimming took 5 bases from V and 0 from J, leaving 8 bases between them. CDR3 length equals 14 residues. In DNA, the CDR3 is TGTGCCATCAGTACCGGCTATAGCAATCAGCCCCAGCATTTT. Encoded protein: CAISTGYSNQPQHF.

The genes are TRBV7-8 and TRBJ2-7, with a possible D match to TRBD1 (5 bases). The V gene's germline CDR1 is SGHVS and CDR2 FQNEAQ. This CDR3 contains 12 residues. V was trimmed by 5 bases and J by 8 bases, leaving 13 bases between them. CDR3 DNA: TGTGCCAGCAGCCCCCAGGGCGCGCAGCAGTACTTC. Its protein is CASSPQGAQQYF.

The CDR3 loop reads CASTSRGSGSWAGELFF. The CDR3 nucleotides are TGTGCCAGCACCTCACGGGGTAGCGGGTCCTGGGCCGGGGAGCTGTTTTTT. The rearrangement uses TRBV11-1 and TRBJ2-2; 7 bases line up with TRBD2. J gave up 6 bases and V 7 bases, and 17 bases lay outside the gene matches. The CDR3 consists of 17 residues. CDR1 is SGHAT, CDR2 FQDESV, per germline (reference sequence).

The CDR3 sequence is CASSPDSGGADTQYF. The CDR3 nucleotides read TGTGCCAGCAGCCCGGATAGCGGGGGGGCAGATACGCAGTATTTT. The J gene is TRBJ2-3, the V gene TRBV7-3; 11 nucleotides agree with TRBD2. This CDR3 spans 15 amino acids. CDR1 SGHTA and CDR2 FQGTGA come from the germline V gene. The J segment lost 4 bases and the V segment lost 5 bases, leaving 5 bases of the junction unmatched.

This clone turned up a few times. J is TRBJ2-7 and V is TRBV6-5; D ambiguous. CDR1 is MNHEY, CDR2 SVGAGI, per germline. The CDR3 totals 12 residues. The V end lost 0 bases, the J end lost 2 bases, and 2 bases lay between the germline ends. The CDR3 DNA reads as TGTGCCAGCAGTTACTCGCCCTACGAGCAGTACTTC. Translating gives CASSYSPYEQYF.

Note on this clone: The sample has other DNA sequences that encode this CDR3 too. The chain links TRBV6-5 to TRBJ1-2, with TRBD1 as a possible D gene (5 bases). Trimming took off 0 bases at V and 4 bases at J, with 6 bases between the two ends. Germline lookup yields CDR1 MNHEY and CDR2 SVGAGI. CDR3 length: 13 amino acids. The CDR3 nucleotides read TGTGCCAGCAGTTACTCGGGGGTCTATGGCTACACCTTC. Its translation is CASSYSGVYGYTF.

The chain links TRBV10-3 to TRBJ1-1; D is undetermined. Deletions cut 0 bases from V and 1 base from J, with 9 bases between. The CDR3 has 15 residues. CDR1 is ENHRY and CDR2 is SYGVKD in the germline V gene. The CDR3 DNA is TGTGCCATCAGTGAGTCGGCAAAAGCGAACACTGAAGCTTTCTTT. Translating it yields CAISESAKANTEAFF.

This clone was seen only a few times. The chain has TRBV10-3 and TRBJ1-2, with D possibly matching TRBD1 (6 bases). V was cut by 9 bases and J by 2 bases, with 19 bases left in between. The CDR3 runs to 15 residues. CDR1 and CDR2 from the germline V gene are ENHRY and SYGVKD. The DNA of the CDR3 is TGTGCCATTTTGGAGGGGGAGGCGGGCAACTATGGCTACACCTTC. Translated, it gives CAILEGEAGNYGYTF.

In its sample, this clone was seen once. The chain carries TRBV2 and TRBJ2-7, with a tentative D call TRBD2 (6 bases). V gave up 4 bases and J gave up 2 bases, with 9 bases separating them. CDR3 length: 13 amino acids. The V gene's germline CDR1 is SNHLY and CDR2 FYNNEI. CDR3 amino acids: CASSAGGTYEQYF. The CDR3 DNA reads as TGTGCCAGCAGTGCTGGCGGGACCTACGAGCAGTACTTC. Together with reference TRBV2 and TRBJ2-7, the CDR3 gives the full variable domain: EPEVTQTPSHQVTQMGQEVILRCVPISNHLYFYWYRQILGQKVEFLVSFYNNEISEKSEIFDDQFSVERPDGSNFTLKIRSTKLEDSAMYFCASSAGGTYEQYFGPGTRLTVT.

This chain joins TRBV6-5 and TRBJ1-1; D may be TRBD1 (6 bases). Germline CDR1 MNHEY, CDR2 SVGAGI. The CDR3 totals 14 residues. The V end was cut by 5 bases, the J end by 4 bases, with 14 bases between. The CDR3 nucleotides read TGTGCCAGCAGTCTACAGGGTCATCTCACTGAAGCTTTCTTT. As protein: CASSLQGHLTEAFF.

The V call is TRBV12-2, the J call TRBJ1-2. TRBV12-2 is a documented pseudogene. The CDR3 has 15 amino acids. CDR3 sequence: CASRLDRDRNYGYTF. The CDR3 DNA sequence: TGTGCAAGTCGCTTAGACCGCGACCGTAACTATGGCTACACCTTC.

This chain uses TRBV7-2 with TRBJ2-7; 8 bases match TRBD2. The CDR3 totals 14 residues. Germline CDR1 and CDR2: SGHTA and FQGNSA. The trim removed 8 bases at V and 4 bases at J, leaving 10 bases unmatched. For the CDR3, the DNA is TGTGCCAGCTCACGGGGGGGCACAGTGTACGAGCAGTACTTC. Protein product: CASSRGGTVYEQYF.

V usage is TRBV4-1 and J usage is TRBJ1-5; no clear D gene. V shed 0 bases and J shed 5 bases, with 11 bases lying between them. This CDR3 comprises 15 residues. Germline V lookup: CDR1 MGHRA, CDR2 YSYEKL. The CDR3 DNA reads as TGCGCCAGCAGCCAAGATGCGGGTATCCATCAGCCCCAGCATTTT. Encoded protein: CASSQDAGIHQPQHF.

This chain joins TRBV5-4 and TRBJ2-2; 7 positions match TRBD2. This CDR3 has 16 residues. The trim removed 3 bases at V and 5 bases at J, leaving 10 bases unmatched. The germline V gene encodes CDR1 SGHNT and CDR2 YYREEE (reference sequence). CDR3 sequence: CASSSPAGRGTGELFF. As DNA, the CDR3 is TGTGCCAGCAGCTCCCCCGCGGGGCGGGGGACCGGGGAGCTGTTTTTT. Full variable domain (missing parts from reference TRBV5-4 and TRBJ2-2): ETGVTQSPTHLIKTRGQQVTLRCSSQSGHNTVSWYQQALGQGPQFIFQYYREEENGRGNFPPRFSGLQFPNYSSELNVNALELDDSALYLCASSSPAGRGTGELFFGEGSRLTVL.

A few counts support this clone. The J gene is TRBJ1-2, the V gene TRBV2, with D tentatively TRBD1 (5 bases). The CDR3 runs to 14 residues. V lost 0 bases, J lost 8 bases, and 13 bases lay in between. Germline assignment: CDR1 SNHLY and CDR2 FYNNEI. The CDR3 region is CASSEAGDVYGYTF. Written as DNA, the CDR3 is TGTGCCAGCAGTGAAGCGGGGGATGTGTACGGCTACACCTTC.

The chain recombines TRBV10-3 with TRBJ2-5; no reliable D call. Trimming stripped 3 bases from V and 2 bases from J, with 16 bases between. Germline lookup yields CDR1 ENHRY and CDR2 SYGVKD. The CDR3 is 16 residues long. Here the CDR3 reads CAISDSGRVGQETQYF. The CDR3 DNA follows: TGTGCCATCAGTGACTCGGGCAGAGTGGGTCAAGAGACCCAGTACTTC.

This chain connects TRBV27 to TRBJ1-5; D is perhaps TRBD1 (5 bases). CDR1 MNHEY and CDR2 SMNVEV come from the germline V gene (reference sequence). The CDR3 spans 14 residues. Between the trimmed V and J ends, which lost 4 bases and 3 bases, there was a span of 10 bases. CDR3 sequence (DNA): TGTGCCAGCAGTTACGGGGCTGACAATCAGCCCCAGCATTTT. Its protein product is CASSYGADNQPQHF.

This chain joins TRBV7-2 and TRBJ2-4, with 8 bases that match TRBD1. Trimming cost V 7 bases and J 9 bases; bases outside gene matches: 11. The CDR3 is 14 amino acids. The germline V gene encodes CDR1 SGHTA and CDR2 FQGNSA. Written as DNA, the CDR3 is TGTGCCAGCACCCCGGGACAGGTTGCAGGCATTCAGTACTTC. Its protein product is CASTPGQVAGIQYF.

This clone occurred a few times. CDR3 DNA: TGCGCCAGCAGCCAAGGATCGGACTCCTACTCTGGAAACACCATATATTTT. Translated: CASSQGSDSYSGNTIYF. The chain combines TRBV4-3 with TRBJ1-3; D call uncertain. Germline V gene data show CDR1 as LGHNA and CDR2 as YSLEER. Trimming removed 1 base from V and 0 bases from J, with 13 bases in between. The CDR3 has 17 amino acids.

This chain uses TRBV11-1 with TRBJ1-6; D is ambiguous. V lost 4 bases, J lost 14 bases, and 18 bases lay in between. CDR3 size: 14 residues. Germline V gene data show CDR1 as SGHAT and CDR2 as FQDESV (reference sequence). CDR3 DNA: TGTGCCAGCAGCTCCACGGGCCAGCCGGATACCCTCCACTTT. Residues: CASSSTGQPDTLHF.

This clone was observed a single time. The chain carries TRBV2 and TRBJ1-3; weak D call: TRBD1 (5 bases). Trimming stripped 2 bases from V and 5 bases from J, with 25 bases between. This CDR3 contains 19 residues. Looked up from germline, CDR1 is SNHLY and CDR2 is FYNNEI. In DNA, the CDR3 is TGTGCCAGCAGTGAAACATTACTCACCGGGACGCTATATAGAAACACCATATATTTT. This gives the protein CASSETLLTGTLYRNTIYF.

The CDR3 coding sequence is TGTGCCAGCAGCGTAGGTGTATCGGGACACGGAGATAACTATGGCTACACCTTC. Its protein is CASSVGVSGHGDNYGYTF. This rearrangement joins TRBV9 to TRBJ1-2, with a possible D match to TRBD1 (6 bases). CDR3 length: 18 residues. CDR1 and CDR2 from the germline V gene are SGDLS and YYNGEE. Trimming shortened V by 0 bases and J by 1 base, and 19 bases separated the two germline ends.

The chain employs TRBV28 and TRBJ2-1; 9 positions match TRBD2. There are 16 residues in the CDR3. V was pared by 6 bases and J by 6 bases, with 12 bases of the junction left unmatched. The germline V gene has CDR1 MDHEN and CDR2 SYDVKM. The CDR3 region has the DNA TGTGCCAGCAGCCCCCCGGGACTAGCACAAGGCAATGAGCAGTTCTTC. It codes for CASSPPGLAQGNEQFF. Full variable domain (rest looked up from reference TRBV28 and TRBJ2-1): DVKVTQSSRYLVKRTGEKVFLECVQDMDHENMFWYRQDPGLGLRLIYFSYDVKMKEKGDIPEGYSVSREKKERFSLILESASTNQTSMYLCASSPPGLAQGNEQFFGPGTRLTVL.

The rearrangement uses TRBV2 and TRBJ2-5; D gene unclear. CDR1 is SNHLY, CDR2 FYNNEI, per germline. The V end was cut by 7 bases, the J end by 2 bases, with 8 bases between. The CDR3 length is 12 residues. Here the CDR3 DNA reads TGTGCCAGCACATCTATTCAAGAGACCCAGTACTTC. Its translation: CASTSIQETQYF.

As DNA, the CDR3 is TGTGCCAGCAGTTACCAGACAGGCCCCTACGAGCAGTACTTC. Protein product: CASSYQTGPYEQYF. This chain uses TRBV6-5 with TRBJ2-7, with D possibly TRBD1 on 6 matching bases. This CDR3 has 14 residues. CDR1 and CDR2 from the germline V gene are MNHEY and SVGAGI. Trimming took off 2 bases at V and 2 bases at J, with 10 bases between the two ends.

The chain is built from TRBV6-1 and TRBJ1-4; the D is unclear. The CDR3 is 14 amino acids. Between the trimmed V and J ends, which lost 3 bases and 0 bases, there was a span of 5 bases. Germline values: CDR1 MNHNS, CDR2 SASEGT. This chain's CDR3 is CASSEVPTNEKLFF. CDR3 in DNA: TGTGCCAGCAGTGAGGTGCCAACTAATGAAAAACTGTTTTTT.